This TCR beta chain appears in the sequencing data of a study of cytomegalovirus exposure and HLA in healthy donors. About the research overall: Approximately 170 million T cells yielded some 120 million unique TCR beta sequences in earlier analysis. Findings of the study overall: It was likely that a cluster of highly shared sequence variants was a sequencing artifact. On later analysis, the bulk of CMV-associated TCR beta chains appeared to be HLA-restricted.

Comment on this clone: The antigen remains unidentified.

The V gene lost 5 bases and the J gene lost 0 bases, with 16 bases spanning the gap. This CDR3 region has 16 residues. Germline assignment: CDR1 MGHDK and CDR2 SYGVNS. The PCR employed 60 Vbeta primers together with 13 Jbeta primers. Sequenced by immunoSEQ multiplex PCR; TCRdb stores in-frame clones only, minus some. The data show roughly 150,000 clones, nearly 80% seen once. Sequenced material: PBMCs. J is TRBJ2-5 and V is TRBV25-1, with a tentative D call TRBD1 (6 bases). The receptor comes from a woman aged 40 to 50 in good health and CMV-seronegative. CDR3 sequence: CASSPRQALYQETQYF. The CDR3 DNA is TGTGCCAGCAGTCCTCGACAGGCCCTATACCAAGAGACCCAGTACTTC.